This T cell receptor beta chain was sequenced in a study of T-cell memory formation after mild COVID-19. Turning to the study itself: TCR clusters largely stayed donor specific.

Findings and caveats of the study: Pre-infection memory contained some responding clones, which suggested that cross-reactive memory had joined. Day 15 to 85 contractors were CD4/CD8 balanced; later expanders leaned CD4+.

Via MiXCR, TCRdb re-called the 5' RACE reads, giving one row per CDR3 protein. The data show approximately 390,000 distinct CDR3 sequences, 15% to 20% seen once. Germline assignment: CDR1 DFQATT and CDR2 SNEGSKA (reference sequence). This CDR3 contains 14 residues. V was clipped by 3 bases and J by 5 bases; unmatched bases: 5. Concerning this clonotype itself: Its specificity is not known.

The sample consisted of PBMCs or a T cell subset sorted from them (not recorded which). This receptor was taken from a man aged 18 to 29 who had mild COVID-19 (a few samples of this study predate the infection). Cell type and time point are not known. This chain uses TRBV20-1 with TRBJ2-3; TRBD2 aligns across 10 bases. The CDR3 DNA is TGCAGTGCTAGGAAGCGGGGGGGCCTAGATACGCAGTATTTT. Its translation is CSARKRGGLDTQYF.